This record concerns one T cell receptor beta chain sequence. Its specificity is not known. Germline CDR1 MDHEN, CDR2 SYDVKM. Trimming removed 1 base at V and 8 bases at J, with 11 bases between. The CDR3 covers 14 residues. The sample originates from a study of OX40 agonist ivuxolimab in advanced cancers. Study-level findings and limits: At doses 0.1 to 3.0 mg/kg, CD4+ and CD8+ clones expanded. Some patients without response likewise showed low normalized clonal expansion.

This table comes from immunoSEQ multiplex PCR, and its TCRdb copy is limited to in-frame clones, with some not included. Of nearly 110,000 clones listed, approximately 89% are singletons. The source is an adult with an advanced solid tumor such as melanoma, head and neck, liver or kidney cancer. V is TRBV28 and J is TRBJ1-4; D perhaps matches TRBD1 (5 bases). The sample in question was CD4+ or CD8+ T cells sorted from blood, obtained in a trial of the OX40 agonist ivuxolimab. CDR3 region: CASSLSQGWEKLFF. The CDR3 DNA sequence: TGTGCCAGCAGTTTATCTCAGGGTTGGGAAAAACTGTTTTTT.